The clone carrying this T cell receptor (beta chain) was detected only a few times. Molecular barcoded adaptors covering alpha/delta and beta/gamma chains were used on 400 ng RNA. A single record per CDR3 protein comes from TCRdb applying MiXCR to the reads. The data hold over 90,000 distinct CDR3 sequences, with around a fifth observed a single time. This specimen comes from a study of read filtering for tumor transcriptome and immune sequencing. For the study at large: Patients were around 17 male and about 15 female, mean age 65.9 years, range about 40 to 85. Whole-transcriptome libraries were prepared after DNase treatment.

Germline loops: CDR1 SGHTA, CDR2 FQGNSA. With 5 bases removed from V and 5 bases from J, the gap between germline ends came to 18 bases. This CDR3 region has 15 residues. This sequence was found in a donor aged 40 or over with multiple myeloma. The chain combines TRBV7-2 with TRBJ2-5; possible D gene TRBD1, 6 bases. The sequenced sample was a population of CD138-negative cells sorted from bone marrow. CDR3 in amino acids: CASSTAVRGRETQYF. The CDR3 DNA reads TGTGCCAGCAGCACAGCAGTCAGGGGTCGGGAGACCCAGTACTTC.